The 16 T cell receptor beta chains in this list originate from one sample, sequenced in a study of shared clonotypes between healthy human individuals. The data were produced by immunoSEQ multiplex PCR, yet TCRdb's version contains in-frame clones alone and is incomplete. The sample holds millions of clones; approximately 95% are singletons and the top ten take 0.35% to 0.5%. The sequenced sample consisted of naive CD4+ T cells from PBMCs. Subset meaning: CD45RA+ positively selected. These receptors were taken from a man between 18 and 35 years old in good health. Some clones in this sample may be carry-over from other donors' samples.

A single count supports this clone. The gene calls are TRBV27 and TRBJ2-1; 9 bases map to TRBD1. Germline V gene data show CDR1 as MNHEY and CDR2 as SMNVEV (reference sequence). The ends lost 5 bases at V and 3 bases at J; junction bases unmatched: 5. The length of the CDR3 is 15 residues. The CDR3 nucleotides read TGTGCCAGCAGTCCCGGGACAGGGTACTACAATGAGCAGTTCTTC. As protein: CASSPGTGYYNEQFF.

This chain uses TRBV28 with TRBJ2-3, with unresolved D. This CDR3 spans 13 amino acids. Per the germline V gene, CDR1 is MDHEN and CDR2 is SYDVKM. The V gene lost 1 base and the J gene lost 4 bases, with 6 bases spanning the gap. CDR3 nucleotides: TGTGCCAGCAGTTTATTTGCCCCAGATACGCAGTATTTT. Translated: CASSLFAPDTQYF.

Comment on this clone: Its ends do not fully match the called genes, so a read error is possible. The chain links TRBV11-3 to TRBJ2-7; D might be TRBD1 or TRBD2, each matching 5 bases. Germline CDR1 SGHNT, CDR2 YENEEA. This CDR3 is built from 20 residues. In nucleotides, the CDR3 is TGTGCCAGCAGCGTAGAGGAGCTGGGGGTCCTAGGGCGTAATGACTACGAGCAGTACTTC. Protein: CASSVEELGVLGRNDYEQYF.

In regard to this clone: Other DNA sequences in this specimen translate into the identical CDR3. The chain couples TRBV5-1 to TRBJ2-7; 9 bases are a match to TRBD2. The CDR3 is 16 amino acids. Trimming cost V 0 bases and J 1 base; bases outside gene matches: 5. From germline, CDR1 is SGHRS and CDR2 YFSETQ. The CDR3 bases are TGCGCCAGCAGCTTGGGAGCTAGCGGGAATTCCTACGAGCAGTACTTC. Its translation: CASSLGASGNSYEQYF.

The gene calls are TRBV7-2 and TRBJ2-7; TRBD2 matches at 13 bases. This CDR3 is built from 18 residues. V trimming: 2 bases; J trimming: 0 bases; junction bases outside the gene matches: 7. Germline CDR1 reads SGHTA; CDR2 reads FQGNSA. The chain's CDR3 is CASSLHLLAGGFSYEQYF. For the CDR3, the DNA is TGTGCCAGCAGCTTACATCTACTAGCGGGAGGGTTCTCCTACGAGCAGTACTTC.

V and J are TRBV28 and TRBJ1-2, with D hard to call. The CDR3 totals 11 residues. Between the trimmed V and J ends, which lost 2 bases and 8 bases, there was a span of 6 bases. CDR1 is MDHEN and CDR2 is SYDVKM in the germline V gene. This CDR3 reads CASSLEEGYTF. The CDR3, as DNA: TGTGCCAGCAGTTTAGAGGAGGGCTACACCTTC.

The CDR3 is CASEGNRAPDTQYF. The CDR3 nucleotides are TGTGCCAGCGAGGGAAACAGGGCGCCAGATACGCAGTATTTT. J is TRBJ2-3 and V is TRBV2; D perhaps matches TRBD1 (6 bases). Per the germline V gene, CDR1 is SNHLY and CDR2 is FYNNEI. V dropped 8 bases and J dropped 4 bases, with 16 bases sitting between them. This CDR3 comprises 14 residues.

This chain links TRBV7-2 with TRBJ1-1; a weak D match, TRBD1 (5 bases). CDR1 is SGHTA and CDR2 is FQGNSA in the germline V gene. The CDR3 has 15 residues. Between the trimmed V and J ends, which lost 1 base and 6 bases, there was a span of 15 bases. The DNA of the CDR3 is TGTGCCAGCAGCTTAGACGGCCCCTGGGGGGCTGAAGCTTTCTTT. Translating it yields CASSLDGPWGAEAFF. The whole variable domain, filled in from reference TRBV7-2 and TRBJ1-1, reads GAGVSQSPSNKVTEKGKDVELRCDPISGHTALYWYRQSLGQGLEFLIYFQGNSAPDKSGLPSDRFSAERTGGSVSTLTIQRTQQEDSAVYLCASSLDGPWGAEAFFGQGTRLTVV.

The V gene is TRBV19, the J gene TRBJ2-5; a possible D gene is TRBD2 (6 bases). V was clipped by 3 bases and J by 2 bases, with 10 bases between them. The CDR3 extends over 14 amino acids. CDR1 and CDR2 (germline): LNHDA, SQIVND (reference sequence). The CDR3 loop reads CASSISSVQETQYF. The DNA for the CDR3 is TGTGCCAGTAGTATTTCTAGCGTACAAGAGACCCAGTACTTC. The full variable domain, in which reference TRBV19 and TRBJ2-5 provide the parts outside the CDR3, is DGGITQSPKYLFRKEGQNVTLSCEQNLNHDAMYWYRQDPGQGLRLIYYSQIVNDFQKGDIAEGYSVSREKKESFPLTVTSAQKNPTAFYLCASSISSVQETQYFGPGTRLLVL.

A word on this clone: In the same sample, other DNA sequences code for this CDR3. J is TRBJ1-2 and V is TRBV7-3, with unresolved D. This CDR3 region has 13 residues. In germline, CDR1 is SGHTA, CDR2 FQGTGA. Trimming stripped 5 bases from V and 4 bases from J, with 11 bases between. Here the CDR3 DNA reads TGTGCCAGCAGCCCGGACGGAAGCTATGGCTACACCTTC. Translated, it gives CASSPDGSYGYTF.

The chain couples TRBV2 to TRBJ1-5; D is uncertain. V lost 1 base, J lost 1 base, and 11 bases lay in between. This CDR3 contains 16 residues. CDR1 SNHLY and CDR2 FYNNEI come from the germline V gene. The DNA for the CDR3 is TGTGCCAGCAGTGAAGGAGCGAAGGGAAGCAATCAGCCCCAGCATTTT. Protein: CASSEGAKGSNQPQHF. The full variable domain, its missing parts supplied by reference TRBV2 and TRBJ1-5, is EPEVTQTPSHQVTQMGQEVILRCVPISNHLYFYWYRQILGQKVEFLVSFYNNEISEKSEIFDDQFSVERPDGSNFTLKIRSTKLEDSAMYFCASSEGAKGSNQPQHFGDGTRLSIL.

The V gene is TRBV11-1, the J gene TRBJ2-5, with D possibly TRBD1 on 5 matching bases. The J call is in doubt because the DNA end fits TRBJ2-7 better. The CDR3 sequence is 15 residues long. Germline V lookup: CDR1 SGHAT, CDR2 FQDESV (reference sequence). Written as DNA, the CDR3 is TGTGCCAGCAGCCTCAATAGGGGCGAATACTACGAGCAGTACTTC. Translating it yields CASSLNRGEYYEQYF.

The gene calls are TRBV5-1 and TRBJ2-5; 12 nucleotides align to TRBD2. V dropped 4 bases and J dropped 2; count of bases not matched to a gene: 6. This CDR3 is built from 16 residues. Germline CDR1 is SGHRS and CDR2 is YFSETQ. CDR3 sequence (DNA): TGCGCCAGCAGCGACGGGACTAGCGGGCGGCAAGAGACCCAGTACTTC. It codes for CASSDGTSGRQETQYF.

The J gene is TRBJ2-3, the V gene TRBV6-1, with a tentative D call TRBD1 (5 bases). Trimming shortened V by 4 bases and J by 5 bases, and 16 bases separated the two germline ends. The CDR3 has 15 amino acids. Germline V gene data show CDR1 as MNHNS and CDR2 as SASEGT. CDR3 residues: CASSVRKGSEDTQYF. In DNA, the CDR3 is TGTGCCAGCAGTGTTAGGAAGGGGTCGGAAGATACGCAGTATTTT.

This chain connects TRBV7-9 to TRBJ2-7, with 9 nucleotides matching TRBD1. Unmatched junction bases numbered 7, after V lost 5 bases and J lost 5 bases. There are 14 residues in the CDR3. Per the germline V gene, CDR1 is SEHNR and CDR2 is FQNEAQ (reference sequence). In DNA, the CDR3 is TGTGCCAGCAGCCCGGGACAGGGTATCGACGAGCAGTACTTC. This sequence encodes CASSPGQGIDEQYF. The full variable domain, its missing parts supplied by reference TRBV7-9 and TRBJ2-7, is DTGVSQNPRHKITKRGQNVTFRCDPISEHNRLYWYRQTLGQGPEFLTYFQNEAQLEKSRLLSDRFSAERPKGSFSTLEIQRTEQGDSAMYLCASSPGQGIDEQYFGPGTRLTVT.

CDR3: CSVGGLTNEKLFF. The CDR3 bases are TGCAGCGTAGGAGGTCTGACTAATGAAAAACTGTTTTTT. The rearrangement uses TRBV29-1 and TRBJ1-4; the D is unclear. The V end lost 6 bases, the J end lost 2 bases, and 10 bases lay between the germline ends. Germline lookup yields CDR1 SQVTM and CDR2 ANQGSEA. The CDR3 sequence is 13 residues long.